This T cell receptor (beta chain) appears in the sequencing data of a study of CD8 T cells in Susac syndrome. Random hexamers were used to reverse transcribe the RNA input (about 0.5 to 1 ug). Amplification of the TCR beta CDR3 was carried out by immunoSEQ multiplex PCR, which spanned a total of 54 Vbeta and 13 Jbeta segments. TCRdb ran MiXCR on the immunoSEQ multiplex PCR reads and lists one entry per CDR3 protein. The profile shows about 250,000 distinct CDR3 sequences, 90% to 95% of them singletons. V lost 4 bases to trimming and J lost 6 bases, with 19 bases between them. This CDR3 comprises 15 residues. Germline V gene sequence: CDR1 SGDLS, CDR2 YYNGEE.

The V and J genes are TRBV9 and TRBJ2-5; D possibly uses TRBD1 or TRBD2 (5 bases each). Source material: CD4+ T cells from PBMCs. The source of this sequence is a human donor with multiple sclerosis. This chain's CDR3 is CASSPRDHSRQTQYF. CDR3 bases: TGTGCCAGCAGCCCCAGGGACCATAGCCGTCAGACCCAGTACTTC. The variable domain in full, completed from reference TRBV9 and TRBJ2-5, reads DSGVTQTPKHLITATGQRVTLRCSPRSGDLSVYWYQQSLDQGLQFLIQYYNGEERAKGNILERFSAQQFPDLHSELNLSSLELGDSALYFCASSPRDHSRQTQYFGPGTRLLVL.